This T cell receptor (beta chain) was identified during a study of CD8 T cells in Susac syndrome. Reverse transcription of about 0.5 to 1 ug RNA was carried out with random hexamers. TCRdb independently ran MiXCR on the immunoSEQ multiplex PCR reads; one entry per CDR3 protein. The sample comprises more than 100,000 distinct CDR3 sequences, roughly 95% of which are singletons, and more than 0.1% rests with the top ten. The CDR3 loop spans 14 amino acids. Looked up from germline, CDR1 is MNHEY and CDR2 is SVGAGI. The junction had 6 bases not matched to a gene; V was cut back by 8 bases and J by 6 bases.

The clonotype comes from a human donor in good health. Sequencing was carried out using CD4+ T cells from PBMCs. This sequence joins TRBV6-5 and TRBJ2-6; 8 positions match TRBD1. The CDR3 DNA sequence: TGTGCCAGCTGGACAGGGCCCTTGGCCAACGTCCTGACTTTC. Its protein product is CASWTGPLANVLTF.